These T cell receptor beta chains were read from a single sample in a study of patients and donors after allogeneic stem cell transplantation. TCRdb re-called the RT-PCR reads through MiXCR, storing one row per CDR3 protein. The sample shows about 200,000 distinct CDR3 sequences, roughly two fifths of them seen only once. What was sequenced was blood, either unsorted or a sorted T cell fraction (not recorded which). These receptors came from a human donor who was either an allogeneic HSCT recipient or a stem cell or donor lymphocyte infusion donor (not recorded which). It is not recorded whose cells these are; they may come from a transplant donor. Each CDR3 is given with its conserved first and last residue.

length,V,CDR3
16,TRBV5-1,CASSAPLGWSTDTQYF
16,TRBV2,CASSWGGTGGIYGYTF
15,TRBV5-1,CASSLSGVPNEKLFF
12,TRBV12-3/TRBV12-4,CASTQSPGEQFF
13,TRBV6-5,CASSYDYNSPLHF
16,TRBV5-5,CASSLEKELRRTEAFF
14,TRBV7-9,CASALGGGSYGYTF
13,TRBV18,CASSPKTARAQYF
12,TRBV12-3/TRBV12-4,CASRLKGGPQHF
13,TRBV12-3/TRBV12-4,CASSPSSDQPQHF
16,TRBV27,CASSFRLVAEPYEQYF